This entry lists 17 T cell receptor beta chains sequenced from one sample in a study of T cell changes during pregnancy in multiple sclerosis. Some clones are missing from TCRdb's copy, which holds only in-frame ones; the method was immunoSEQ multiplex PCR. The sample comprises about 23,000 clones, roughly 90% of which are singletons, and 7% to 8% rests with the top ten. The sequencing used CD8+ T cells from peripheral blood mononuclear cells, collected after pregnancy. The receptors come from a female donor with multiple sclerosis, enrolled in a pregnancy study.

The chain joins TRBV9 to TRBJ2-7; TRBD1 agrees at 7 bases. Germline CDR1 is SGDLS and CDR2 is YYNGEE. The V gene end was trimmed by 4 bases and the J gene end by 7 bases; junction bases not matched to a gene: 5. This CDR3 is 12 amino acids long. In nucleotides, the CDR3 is TGTGCCAGCAGCCAGACAGGGCGGGAGCAGTACTTC. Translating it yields CASSQTGREQYF.

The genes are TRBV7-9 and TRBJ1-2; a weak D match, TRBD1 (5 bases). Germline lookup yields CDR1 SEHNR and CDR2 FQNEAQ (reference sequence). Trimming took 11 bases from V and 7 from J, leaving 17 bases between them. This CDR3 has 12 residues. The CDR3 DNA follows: TGTGCCGGGGGGTCAGGGACGCGTGGCTACACCTTC. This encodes CAGGSGTRGYTF.

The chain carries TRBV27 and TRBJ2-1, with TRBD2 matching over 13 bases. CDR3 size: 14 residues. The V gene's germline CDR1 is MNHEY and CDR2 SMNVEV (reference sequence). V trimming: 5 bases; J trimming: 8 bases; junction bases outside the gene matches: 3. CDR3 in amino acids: CASSGLAGVYEQFF. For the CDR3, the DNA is TGTGCCAGCAGTGGACTAGCGGGAGTCTATGAGCAGTTCTTC.

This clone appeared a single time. The CDR3 loop is CARGQGADNEQFF. The CDR3 DNA is TGTGCCCGAGGACAGGGTGCTGACAATGAGCAGTTCTTC. The chain employs TRBV30 and TRBJ2-1, with 8 bases that match TRBD1. CDR1 GTSNPN and CDR2 SVGIG come from the germline V gene (reference sequence). J lost 5 bases, V lost 8 bases, and 8 bases had no gene match. CDR3 length: 13 residues.

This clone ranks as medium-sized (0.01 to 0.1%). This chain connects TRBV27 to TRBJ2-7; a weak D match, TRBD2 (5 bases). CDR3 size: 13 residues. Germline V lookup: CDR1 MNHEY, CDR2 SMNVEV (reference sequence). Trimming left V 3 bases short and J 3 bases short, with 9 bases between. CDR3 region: CASSLQRSYEQYF. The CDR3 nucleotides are TGTGCCAGCAGTTTGCAGCGGAGCTACGAGCAGTACTTC.

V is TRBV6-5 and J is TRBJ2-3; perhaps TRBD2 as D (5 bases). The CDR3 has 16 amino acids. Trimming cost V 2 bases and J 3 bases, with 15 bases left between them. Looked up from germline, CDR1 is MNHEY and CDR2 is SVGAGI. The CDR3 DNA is TGTGCCAGCAGTTACGGAAAGGGAGCCTTGACAGATACGCAGTATTTT. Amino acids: CASSYGKGALTDTQYF.

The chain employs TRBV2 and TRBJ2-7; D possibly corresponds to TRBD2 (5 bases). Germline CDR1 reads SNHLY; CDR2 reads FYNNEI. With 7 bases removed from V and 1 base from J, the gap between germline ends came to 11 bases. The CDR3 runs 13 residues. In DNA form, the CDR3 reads TGTGCCAGCATAGAGGGAGAATCCTACGAGCAGTACTTC. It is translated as CASIEGESYEQYF. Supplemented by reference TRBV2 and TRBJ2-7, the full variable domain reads EPEVTQTPSHQVTQMGQEVILRCVPISNHLYFYWYRQILGQKVEFLVSFYNNEISEKSEIFDDQFSVERPDGSNFTLKIRSTKLEDSAMYFCASIEGESYEQYFGPGTRLTVT.

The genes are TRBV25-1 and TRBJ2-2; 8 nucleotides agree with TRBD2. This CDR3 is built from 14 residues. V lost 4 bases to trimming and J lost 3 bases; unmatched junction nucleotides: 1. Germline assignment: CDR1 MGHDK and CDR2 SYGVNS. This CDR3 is CASSAGGDTGELFF. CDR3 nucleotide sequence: TGTGCCAGCAGTGCGGGAGGGGACACCGGGGAGCTGTTTTTT.

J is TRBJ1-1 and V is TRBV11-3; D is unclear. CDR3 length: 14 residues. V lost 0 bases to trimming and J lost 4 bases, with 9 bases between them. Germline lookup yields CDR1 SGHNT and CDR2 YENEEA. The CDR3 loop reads CASSLDGRGTEAFF. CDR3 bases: TGTGCCAGCAGCTTAGATGGCCGTGGCACTGAAGCTTTCTTT.

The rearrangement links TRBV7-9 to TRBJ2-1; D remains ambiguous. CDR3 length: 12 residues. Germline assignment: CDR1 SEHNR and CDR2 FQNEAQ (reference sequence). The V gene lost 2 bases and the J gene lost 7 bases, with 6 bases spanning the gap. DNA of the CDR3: TGTGCCAGCAGCTTAAATACAAATGAGCAGTTCTTC. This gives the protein CASSLNTNEQFF.

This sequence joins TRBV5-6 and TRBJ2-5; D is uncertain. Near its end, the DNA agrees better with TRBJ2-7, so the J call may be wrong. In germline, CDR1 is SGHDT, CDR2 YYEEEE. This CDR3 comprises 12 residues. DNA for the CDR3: TGTGCCAGCAGCTTCTCCCGGAGCGAGCAGTACTTC. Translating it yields CASSFSRSEQYF.

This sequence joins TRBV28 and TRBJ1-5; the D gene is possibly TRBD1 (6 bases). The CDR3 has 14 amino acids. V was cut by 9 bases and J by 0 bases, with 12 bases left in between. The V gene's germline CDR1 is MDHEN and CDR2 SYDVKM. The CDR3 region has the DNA TGTGCCAGTAGGACAGATTATAGCAATCAGCCCCAGCATTTT. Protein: CASRTDYSNQPQHF.

The CDR3: CAWAPGETQYF. The CDR3 bases are TGTGCCTGGGCCCCGGGAGAGACCCAGTACTTC. This chain connects TRBV30 to TRBJ2-5; D is undetermined. The CDR3 consists of 11 residues. V was clipped by 5 bases and J by 4 bases, with 8 bases between them. In germline, CDR1 is GTSNPN, CDR2 SVGIG (reference sequence).

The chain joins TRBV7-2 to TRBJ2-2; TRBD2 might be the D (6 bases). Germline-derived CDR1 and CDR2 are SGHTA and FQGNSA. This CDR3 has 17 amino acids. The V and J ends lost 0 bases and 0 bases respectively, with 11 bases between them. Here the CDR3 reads CASSLAPDYPNTGELFF. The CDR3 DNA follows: TGTGCCAGCAGCTTAGCGCCGGACTATCCGAACACCGGGGAGCTGTTTTTT.

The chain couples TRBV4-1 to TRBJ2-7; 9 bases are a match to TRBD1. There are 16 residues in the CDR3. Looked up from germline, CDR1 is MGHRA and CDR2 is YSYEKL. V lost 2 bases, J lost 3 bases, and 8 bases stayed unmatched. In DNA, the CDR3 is TGCGCCAGCAGCCAAAGATCCGGGACAGGGCACTACGAGCAGTACTTC. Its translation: CASSQRSGTGHYEQYF.

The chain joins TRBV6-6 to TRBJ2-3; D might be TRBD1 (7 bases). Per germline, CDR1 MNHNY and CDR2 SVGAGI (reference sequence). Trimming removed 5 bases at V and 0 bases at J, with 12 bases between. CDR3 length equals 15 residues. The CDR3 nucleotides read TGTGCCAGCAGTGCGACAGGGACTAGCACAGATACGCAGTATTTT. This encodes CASSATGTSTDTQYF.

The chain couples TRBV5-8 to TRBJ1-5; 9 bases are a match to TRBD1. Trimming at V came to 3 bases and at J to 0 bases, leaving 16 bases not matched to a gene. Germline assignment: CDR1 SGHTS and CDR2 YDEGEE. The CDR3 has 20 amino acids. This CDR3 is CASSSGIEGQGAHSNQPQHF. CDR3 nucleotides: TGTGCCAGCAGCTCGGGGATCGAGGGACAGGGCGCTCATAGCAATCAGCCCCAGCATTTT.